These 12 T cell receptor beta chains were all obtained from the same sample, sequenced in a study of blood T cell repertoires in COVID-19. The table came from immunoSEQ multiplex PCR; TCRdb's copy has only in-frame clones and leaves some out. In the table there are around 320,000 clones, roughly 91% of which are singletons. Material for sequencing was peripheral blood. These receptors all stem from a woman aged 25 to 39 with COVID-19, enrolled during active disease.

The J gene is TRBJ1-2, the V gene TRBV15, with D unclear. Trimming took off 3 bases at V and 6 bases at J, with 11 bases between the two ends. Germline V gene sequence: CDR1 LNHNV, CDR2 YYDKDF (reference sequence). There are 13 residues in the CDR3. CDR3 residues: CATSSSGENGYTF. The CDR3 DNA sequence: TGTGCCACCAGCAGTTCGGGAGAGAATGGCTACACCTTC.

The sample holds one count of this clone. This sequence joins TRBV21-1 and TRBJ1-5. TRBV21-1 is listed as a pseudogene. CDR3 length: 15 amino acids. The CDR3: CASFPKSEFNQPQHF. In nucleotides, the CDR3 is TGTGCCAGCTTCCCTAAATCGGAGTTTAATCAGCCCCAGCATTTT.

This clone appeared a few times. CDR3: CASSLGVGRQETQYF. The CDR3 coding sequence is TGTGCCAGCAGCTTGGGTGTAGGCAGGCAAGAGACCCAGTACTTC. This chain uses TRBV13 with TRBJ2-5; D is ambiguous. CDR1 and CDR2 (germline): PRHDT, FYEKMQ (reference sequence). The CDR3 covers 15 residues. Deletions cut 3 bases from V and 2 bases from J, with 13 bases between.

This clone was observed once. The chain is built from TRBV28 and TRBJ2-3, with a weak D call TRBD1 (6 bases). The V gene lost 2 bases and the J gene lost 1 base, with 10 bases spanning the gap. The CDR3 runs to 15 residues. Germline V gene lookup returns CDR1 MDHEN and CDR2 SYDVKM. CDR3: CASSLIRGGTDTQYF. Written as DNA, the CDR3 is TGTGCCAGCAGTTTAATCAGGGGTGGCACAGATACGCAGTATTTT.

This chain uses TRBV28 with TRBJ1-3; possible D gene TRBD1, 6 bases. V was cut by 4 bases and J by 1 base, with 17 bases left in between. The CDR3 is 17 residues long. The germline gives CDR1 MDHEN, CDR2 SYDVKM. CDR3 sequence (DNA): TGTGCCAGCAGTTACACAGAGGACAGCCCTTCTGGAAACACCATATATTTT. Amino acid sequence: CASSYTEDSPSGNTIYF.

The chain couples TRBV2 to TRBJ2-6, with D tentatively TRBD1 (6 bases). V lost 4 bases, J lost 3 bases, and 13 bases lay in between. The CDR3 consists of 16 residues. The germline CDR1 and CDR2 sequences are SNHLY and FYNNEI. The CDR3 reads CASSGGNRDGANVLTF. For the CDR3, the DNA is TGTGCCAGCAGTGGGGGAAACAGGGATGGGGCCAACGTCCTGACTTTC.

This rearrangement joins TRBV19 to TRBJ1-6, with 7 bases matching TRBD1. Germline V gene lookup returns CDR1 LNHDA and CDR2 SQIVND (reference sequence). The trim removed 6 bases at V and 10 bases at J, leaving 6 bases unmatched. The CDR3 is 13 amino acids. CDR3 amino acids: CASSDREDSPLHF. CDR3 in DNA: TGTGCCAGTAGCGACAGGGAAGACTCACCCCTCCACTTT.

The table lists this clone with a count of one. V is TRBV9 and J is TRBJ1-5; a weak D match, TRBD1 (6 bases). Germline lookup yields CDR1 SGDLS and CDR2 YYNGEE. The ends were cut back, 2 bases at V and 0 bases at J, with 9 bases in the middle. The CDR3 loop spans 15 amino acids. CDR3 nucleotides: TGTGCCAGCAGCGTGGACAGTTATAGCAATCAGCCCCAGCATTTT. Encoded protein: CASSVDSYSNQPQHF.

The V gene is TRBV28, the J gene TRBJ2-2; TRBD1 matches 9 bases. This CDR3 is built from 15 residues. V was pared by 4 bases and J by 4 bases, with 4 bases of the junction left unmatched. Germline V lookup: CDR1 MDHEN, CDR2 SYDVKM. DNA for the CDR3: TGTGCCAGCAGTTACAGGGGGCGTCGCACCGGGGAGCTGTTTTTT. Translated, it gives CASSYRGRRTGELFF. Based on the CDR3 plus reference TRBV28 and TRBJ2-2, the full variable domain is DVKVTQSSRYLVKRTGEKVFLECVQDMDHENMFWYRQDPGLGLRLIYFSYDVKMKEKGDIPEGYSVSREKKERFSLILESASTNQTSMYLCASSYRGRRTGELFFGEGSRLTVL.

This rearrangement joins TRBV7-9 to TRBJ2-2; tentative D call: TRBD2 (6 bases). The CDR3 has 16 residues. V was shortened by 5 bases and J by 6 bases, with 19 bases between the two germline ends. Germline loops: CDR1 SEHNR, CDR2 FQNEAQ (reference sequence). CDR3 coding DNA: TGTGCCAGCAGCGGTAGCGGTCCCCTTTTGGCCGGGGAGCTGTTTTTT. It yields the protein CASSGSGPLLAGELFF.

This clone was picked up a small number of times. The chain joins TRBV7-9 to TRBJ2-5, with 12 bases matching TRBD2. The CDR3 runs to 14 residues. Germline lookup yields CDR1 SEHNR and CDR2 FQNEAQ (reference sequence). The V and J ends lost 1 base and 10 bases, in that order; junction bases with no gene match: 4. The CDR3 protein is CASSLDWTSGVQYF. Written as DNA, the CDR3 is TGTGCCAGCAGCTTAGACTGGACTAGCGGGGTCCAGTACTTC. Filled out from reference TRBV7-9 and TRBJ2-5, the complete variable domain reads DTGVSQNPRHKITKRGQNVTFRCDPISEHNRLYWYRQTLGQGPEFLTYFQNEAQLEKSRLLSDRFSAERPKGSFSTLEIQRTEQGDSAMYLCASSLDWTSGVQYFGPGTRLLVL.

The rearrangement links TRBV3-1 (or the pseudogene TRBV3-2) to TRBJ2-2; 7 nucleotides align to TRBD2. The V segment lost 5 bases and the J segment 7 bases; nucleotides outside the gene matches: 4. The CDR3 totals 13 residues. Germline values: CDR1 LGHDT, CDR2 YNNKEL (reference sequence). The CDR3 sequence is CASSSSGGGELFF. The CDR3 DNA reads as TGTGCCAGCAGCTCTAGCGGCGGCGGGGAGCTGTTTTTT.